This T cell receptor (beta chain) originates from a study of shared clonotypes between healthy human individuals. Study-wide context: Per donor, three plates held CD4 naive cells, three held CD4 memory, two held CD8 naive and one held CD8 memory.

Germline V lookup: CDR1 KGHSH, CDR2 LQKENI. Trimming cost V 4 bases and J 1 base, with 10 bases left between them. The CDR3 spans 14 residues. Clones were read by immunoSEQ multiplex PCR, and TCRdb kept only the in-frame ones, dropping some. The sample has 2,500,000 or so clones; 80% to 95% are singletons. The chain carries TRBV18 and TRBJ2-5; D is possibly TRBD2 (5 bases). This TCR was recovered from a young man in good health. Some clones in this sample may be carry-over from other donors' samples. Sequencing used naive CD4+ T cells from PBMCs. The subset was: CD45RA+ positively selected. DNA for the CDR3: TGTGCCAGCTCACTTACTAGGGCCCAAGAGACCCAGTACTTC. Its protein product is CASSLTRAQETQYF.